This paragraph covers one TCR beta chain sequence. What it binds is unknown. Assay: immunoSEQ multiplex PCR; the TCRdb copy retains only in-frame clones and omits some. Here the sample spans over 100,000 clones, more than 85% being singletons. The sample originates from a study of T cell repertoires and HLA-DP antigens. Study conclusions and caveats: Naive and memory CD4+ cells were analysed together, not apart.

This CDR3 is 16 amino acids long. Trimming pared 3 bases from V and 1 base from J, leaving 13 bases between. Germline assignment: CDR1 SGHRS and CDR2 YFSETQ. This chain links TRBV5-1 with TRBJ2-2; D assignment may be TRBD1 or TRBD2 (5 bases each). The sequence was collected from a woman younger than 35 in good health and CMV-seronegative. Sequenced sample: CD4+ T cells from PBMCs. The CDR3 nucleotides are TGCGCCAGCAGCTGGACCGGGACGGGGAACACCGGGGAGCTGTTTTTT. This translates into CASSWTGTGNTGELFF.